This passage covers 17 T cell receptor beta chains from one sample sequenced in a study of blood T cell repertoires in COVID-19. This table comes from immunoSEQ multiplex PCR, and its TCRdb copy is limited to in-frame clones, with some not included. The sample carries under 150,000 clones, about 85% recorded once. The sequencing input was peripheral blood. The origin of the receptors is a man of 80 years or more with acute or convalescent COVID-19.

The genes are TRBV4-1 and TRBJ1-2; D unclear. Germline V lookup: CDR1 MGHRA, CDR2 YSYEKL. Trimming removed 0 bases at V and 1 base at J, with 12 bases between. There are 16 residues in the CDR3. The DNA of the CDR3 is TGCGCCAGCAGCCAAGATTCCCGCACAGTTAACTATGGCTACACCTTC. Translated, it gives CASSQDSRTVNYGYTF.

The V and J genes are TRBV28 and TRBJ1-2; 7 bases agree with TRBD1. Per germline, CDR1 MDHEN and CDR2 SYDVKM. The V and J ends lost 4 bases and 8 bases, in that order; junction bases with no gene match: 10. The CDR3 contains 14 residues. Here the CDR3 DNA reads TGTGCCAGCAGTTCACCGACAGGGCAAAGGGGCTACACCTTC. This encodes CASSSPTGQRGYTF.

The CDR3 sequence is CASSHRTSGNTGELFF. The CDR3 DNA follows: TGTGCCAGCAGCCATCGGACTAGCGGAAACACCGGGGAGCTGTTTTTT. V and J are TRBV3-1 (or the pseudogene TRBV3-2) and TRBJ2-2, with TRBD2 identical over 10 bases. Germline trimming cut 3 bases from V and 2 bases from J; bases unmatched to any gene: 3. In germline, CDR1 is LGHDT, CDR2 YNNKEL (reference sequence). The CDR3 is 16 residues long.

This clone has more than one count but fewer than ten. A junction boundary mismatches the germline segment, possibly from a read error. The V and J genes are TRBV18 and TRBJ1-6, with D perhaps TRBD1 (6 bases). This CDR3 is 15 amino acids long. CDR1 and CDR2 (germline): KGHSH, LQKENI. The CDR3 bases are TGTGCCAGCTCTCCACCGGGGGCGAATAATTCACCCCTCCACTTT. This encodes CASSPPGANNSPLHF.

The chain has TRBV2 and TRBJ1-2; D uncertain. V was clipped by 0 bases and J by 8 bases, with 13 bases between them. CDR3 size: 14 residues. CDR1 SNHLY and CDR2 FYNNEI come from the germline V gene. The CDR3 here is CASSEAGPMAGYTF. The CDR3 coding sequence is TGTGCCAGCAGTGAAGCGGGCCCAATGGCCGGCTACACCTTC. The full variable domain, with the rest looked up from reference TRBV2 and TRBJ1-2, is EPEVTQTPSHQVTQMGQEVILRCVPISNHLYFYWYRQILGQKVEFLVSFYNNEISEKSEIFDDQFSVERPDGSNFTLKIRSTKLEDSAMYFCASSEAGPMAGYTFGSGTRLTVV.

V usage is TRBV7-2 and J usage is TRBJ1-6; 9 positions agree with TRBD1. Germline CDR1 SGHTA, CDR2 FQGNSA. The CDR3 length is 15 residues. The junction had 4 bases not matched to a gene; V was cut back by 5 bases and J by 5 bases. The CDR3 DNA is TGTGCCAGCAGCCCTGACAGGGGGGATAATTCACCCCTCCACTTT. Its translation is CASSPDRGDNSPLHF.

The chain has TRBV24-1 and TRBJ1-3; TRBD1 is a possible D gene (6 bases). In germline, CDR1 is KGHDR, CDR2 SFDVKD. V lost 11 bases, J lost 9 bases, and 13 bases lay in between. The CDR3 consists of 11 residues. This CDR3 reads CAIRTETTIYF. Written as DNA, the CDR3 is TGTGCCATCAGGACAGAAACCACCATATATTTT.

This clone appeared a single time. The chain links TRBV5-1 to TRBJ1-1; 10 positions match TRBD1. The germline V gene has CDR1 SGHRS and CDR2 YFSETQ. V shed 5 bases and J 4 bases; nucleotides not matched to a gene: 5. This CDR3 is 14 amino acids long. Written as DNA, the CDR3 is TGCGCCAGCAGAAAGGGACAGGGGACCACTGAAGCTTTCTTT. Translated: CASRKGQGTTEAFF.

The chain is built from TRBV10-1 and TRBJ1-1, with 7 bases identical to TRBD1. Germline lookup yields CDR1 WNHNN and CDR2 SYGVQD (reference sequence). Trimming at V came to 3 bases and at J to 4 bases, leaving 2 bases not matched to a gene. CDR3 length: 13 residues. CDR3 sequence reads: CASSEAGGTEAFF. In DNA, the CDR3 is TGCGCCAGCAGTGAAGCAGGGGGCACTGAAGCTTTCTTT.

V and J are TRBV7-8 and TRBJ1-4, with D hard to call. The CDR3 runs to 12 residues. CDR1 and CDR2 (germline): SGHVS, FQNEAQ. V shed 5 bases and J shed 8 bases, with 9 bases lying between them. The CDR3, as DNA: TGTGCCAGCAGCGGTAGCGGGGAAAAACTGTTTTTT. This translates into CASSGSGEKLFF. The full variable domain, completed using reference TRBV7-8 and TRBJ1-4, is GAGVSQSPRYKVAKRGQDVALRCDPISGHVSLFWYQQALGQGPEFLTYFQNEAQLDKSGLPSDRFFAERPEGSVSTLKIQRTQQEDSAVYLCASSGSGEKLFFGSGTQLSVL.

This chain uses TRBV25-1 with TRBJ1-1; 9 bases fit TRBD1. CDR1 is MGHDK, CDR2 SYGVNS, per germline. The CDR3 has 14 residues. V was clipped by 4 bases and J by 5 bases; unmatched bases: 5. DNA for the CDR3: TGTGCCAGCAGTGGGACAGGGGAGGGAACTGAAGCTTTCTTT. Translation gives CASSGTGEGTEAFF.

This chain uses TRBV27 with TRBJ1-1; 8 positions match TRBD1. Trimming cost V 3 bases and J 11 bases; bases outside gene matches: 5. The CDR3 totals 12 residues. Germline-derived CDR1 and CDR2 are MNHEY and SMNVEV (reference sequence). The CDR3 region is CASSFLGQGAFF. The CDR3 region has the DNA TGTGCCAGCAGTTTCCTTGGACAGGGCGCTTTCTTT.

The J gene is TRBJ1-1, the V gene TRBV3-1 (or the pseudogene TRBV3-2); possible D gene TRBD1, 6 bases. V was clipped by 5 bases and J by 1 base, with 14 bases between them. The germline CDR1 and CDR2 sequences are LGHDT and YNNKEL (reference sequence). The CDR3 is made up of 15 amino acids. The CDR3 DNA follows: TGTGCCAGCAGCAAGGAACAGGGCCAGAACACTGAAGCTTTCTTT. This codes for CASSKEQGQNTEAFF.

The chain joins TRBV5-4 to TRBJ1-6; 10 bases line up with TRBD1. V shed 1 base, J shed 9 bases, and the junction held 1 base outside the gene matches. CDR1 is SGHNT and CDR2 is YYREEE in the germline V gene (reference sequence). This CDR3 comprises 14 residues. CDR3 coding DNA: TGTGCCAGCAGCTTGTGGGACAGGGGTTCACCCCTCCACTTT. Translated: CASSLWDRGSPLHF.

V usage is TRBV5-5 and J usage is TRBJ1-1; 8 bases fit TRBD1. CDR3 length: 14 residues. V trimming: 3 bases; J trimming: 4 bases; junction bases outside the gene matches: 5. Germline CDR1 is SGHKS and CDR2 is YYEKEE (reference sequence). The CDR3 here is CASSSGQGSTEAFF. The CDR3 DNA follows: TGTGCCAGCAGCTCCGGACAGGGTTCCACTGAAGCTTTCTTT.

The chain is built from TRBV19 and TRBJ1-1; the D is unclear. This CDR3 spans 13 amino acids. Trimming took 2 bases from V and 11 from J, leaving 15 bases between them. CDR1 is LNHDA, CDR2 SQIVND, per germline (reference sequence). The CDR3 nucleotides read TGTGCCAGTAGTATATTTTTGCAGAGGGAGGCTTTCTTT. As protein: CASSIFLQREAFF.

The chain carries TRBV12-3 or TRBV12-4 and TRBJ2-2, with no clear D. CDR3 length: 13 residues. The CDR3 DNA reads TGTGCTACCCAACACCTGAACACCGGGGAGCTGTTTTTT. As protein: CATQHLNTGELFF.